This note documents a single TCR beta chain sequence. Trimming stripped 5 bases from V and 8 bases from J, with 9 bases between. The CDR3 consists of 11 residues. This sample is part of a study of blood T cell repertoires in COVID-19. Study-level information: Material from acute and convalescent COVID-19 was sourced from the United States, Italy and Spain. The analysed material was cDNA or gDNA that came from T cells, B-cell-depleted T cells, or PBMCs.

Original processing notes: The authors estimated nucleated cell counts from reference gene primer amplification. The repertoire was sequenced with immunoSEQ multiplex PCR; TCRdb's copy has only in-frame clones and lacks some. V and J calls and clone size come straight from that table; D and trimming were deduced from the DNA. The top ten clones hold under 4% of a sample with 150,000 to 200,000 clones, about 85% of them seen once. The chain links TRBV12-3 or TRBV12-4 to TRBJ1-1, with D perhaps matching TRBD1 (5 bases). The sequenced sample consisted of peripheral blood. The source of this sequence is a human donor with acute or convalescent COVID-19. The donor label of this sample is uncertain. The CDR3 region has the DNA TGTGCCAGCAGTCCCGACAGAGAAGCTTTCTTT. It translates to CASSPDREAFF.